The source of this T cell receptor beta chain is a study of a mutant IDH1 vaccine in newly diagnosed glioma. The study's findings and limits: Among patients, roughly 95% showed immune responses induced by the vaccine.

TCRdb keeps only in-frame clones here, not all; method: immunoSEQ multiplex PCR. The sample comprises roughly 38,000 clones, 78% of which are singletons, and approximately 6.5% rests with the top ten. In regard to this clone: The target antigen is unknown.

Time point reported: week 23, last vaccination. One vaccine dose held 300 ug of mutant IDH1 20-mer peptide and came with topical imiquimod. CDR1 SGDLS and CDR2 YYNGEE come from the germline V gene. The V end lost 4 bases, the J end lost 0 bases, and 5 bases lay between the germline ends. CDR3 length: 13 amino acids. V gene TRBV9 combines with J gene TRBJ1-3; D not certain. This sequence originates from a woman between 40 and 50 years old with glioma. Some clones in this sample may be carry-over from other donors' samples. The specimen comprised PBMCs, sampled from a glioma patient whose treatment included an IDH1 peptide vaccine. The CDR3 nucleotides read TGTGCCAGCAGCAACAGCTCTGGAAACACCATATATTTT. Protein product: CASSNSSGNTIYF.